The T cell receptor beta chain under discussion was sequenced for a study of long-term antiretroviral therapy in people with HIV. Samples were assayed with immunoSEQ v3.0 at survey level. Produced via immunoSEQ multiplex PCR; TCRdb's table is partial and in-frame only. This table holds 35,000 to 55,000 clones, more than 90% found once. The sequencing used unsorted PBMCs, collected 3.7 years after starting antiretroviral therapy. The receptor was derived from a woman aged 45-59 years with HIV.

The CDR3 coding sequence is TGTGCCAGCAGCTTGTTGGGGGCGGATCAGCCCCAGCATTTT. It encodes CASSLLGADQPQHF. The rearrangement uses TRBV5-5 and TRBJ1-5; the D gene is possibly TRBD1 (6 bases). This CDR3 region has 14 residues. Germline V gives CDR1 SGHKS, CDR2 YYEKEE (reference sequence). V was cut by 1 base and J by 5 bases, with 10 bases left in between. The variable domain in full, completed from reference TRBV5-5 and TRBJ1-5, reads DAGVTQSPTHLIKTRGQQVTLRCSPISGHKSVSWYQQVLGQGPQFIFQYYEKEERGRGNFPDRFSARQFPNYSSELNVNALLLGDSALYLCASSLLGADQPQHFGDGTRLSIL.